A selection of T cell receptor beta chains follows, all from one sample in a study of blood T cell repertoires in COVID-19. Measured with immunoSEQ multiplex PCR; TCRdb has only the in-frame clones, and not every one. The table shows about 140,000 clones, with about 86% occurring only once. The sequenced sample was peripheral blood. These receptor sequences come from a woman aged 55-70 years with active or convalescent COVID-19. CDR3s include the opening cysteine and the closing phenylalanine or tryptophan. A D gene is named only where the DNA matches it firmly. Only part of the rows carry a size: once, few, many, or a class if the clone is expanded.

d_gene | j_gene | v_gene | abundance | CDR3aa | CDR3nt
TRBD1 | TRBJ1-3 | TRBV7-8 | - | CASSLRGQGFGNTIYF | TGTGCCAGCAGCCTCAGGGGACAGGGTTTTGGAAACACCATATATTTT
TRBD1 | TRBJ1-2 | TRBV13 | - | CASSLDRGLTDNYGYTF | TGTGCCAGCAGCTTAGACAGGGGGCTAACGGATAACTATGGCTACACCTTC
TRBD2 | TRBJ2-3 | TRBV18 | - | CASSPLAGVADTQYF | TGTGCCAGCTCACCTCTAGCGGGAGTTGCAGATACGCAGTATTTT
- | TRBJ1-2 | TRBV6-1 | - | CASSEAWSGGYTF | TGTGCCAGCAGTGAAGCGTGGTCAGGGGGCTACACCTTC
- | TRBJ2-2 | TRBV4-1 | - | CASSQPSGDLYTGELFF | TGCGCCAGCAGCCAACCCTCGGGGGACCTTTACACCGGGGAGCTGTTTTTT
- | TRBJ2-2 | TRBV27 | - | CASRPSRETGELFF | TGTGCCAGCCGACCCTCCCGGGAAACCGGGGAGCTGTTTTTT
- | TRBJ2-4 | TRBV10-3 | - | CAISESVGGQLAKNIQYF | TGTGCCATCAGTGAGTCGGTTGGAGGACAGCTAGCCAAAAACATTCAGTACTTC
TRBD1 | TRBJ1-1 | TRBV9 | - | CASSVDMGTANTEAFF | TGTGCCAGCAGCGTAGATATGGGGACAGCGAACACTGAAGCTTTCTTT
TRBD2 | TRBJ2-3 | TRBV10-2 | - | CASSLTSGGYTDTQYF | TGCGCCAGCAGTCTCACTAGCGGGGGATATACAGATACGCAGTATTTT
TRBD1 | TRBJ2-1 | TRBV6-5 | - | CASRRGQGAYNEQFF | TGTGCCAGCAGACGCGGACAGGGGGCCTACAATGAGCAGTTCTTC
TRBD1 | TRBJ2-3 | TRBV28 | - | CASSFLGRTGGPDTQYF | TGTGCCAGCAGTTTTTTAGGGCGGACAGGGGGCCCAGATACGCAGTATTTT
- | TRBJ1-6 | TRBV1 | - | CTSSQVHRKIHPSYNSPLHF | TGCACCAGCAGCCAAGTACATCGCAAAATACACCCCTCCTATAATTCACCCCTCCACTTT
- | TRBJ1-5 | TRBV19 | - | CASSMSGAGNQPQHF | TGTGCCAGTAGTATGTCAGGGGCTGGCAATCAGCCCCAGCATTTT
TRBD2 | TRBJ2-1 | TRBV7-6 | - | CASSLVAGDYNEQFF | TGTGCCAGCAGCTTAGTGGCGGGGGACTACAATGAGCAGTTCTTC
- | TRBJ1-5 | TRBV2 | - | CASSERTEYQPQHF | TGTGCCAGCAGTGAAAGGACAGAGTATCAGCCCCAGCATTTT
TRBD1 | TRBJ1-5 | TRBV28 | - | CASSPTRQGIYSNQPQHF | TGTGCCAGCAGCCCTACTAGACAGGGGATTTATAGCAATCAGCCCCAGCATTTT
- | TRBJ2-1 | TRBV4-3 | once | CASSQERDNEQFF | TGCGCCAGCAGCCAAGAGCGGGACAATGAGCAGTTCTTC
- | TRBJ1-5 | TRBV21-1 | - | CASSKAKDRVGFGNQPQHF | -
TRBD2 | TRBJ2-3 | TRBV2 | - | CASSDPRASGGAPDTQYF | TGTGCCAGCAGTGATCCACGGGCTAGCGGGGGGGCCCCAGATACGCAGTATTTT
- | TRBJ1-1 | TRBV5-4 | - | CASSPTSLGRNTEAFF | TGTGCCAGCAGCCCTACCTCCTTGGGCAGGAACACTGAAGCTTTCTTT
- | TRBJ2-7 | TRBV5-5 | - | CASSLRDISYEQYF | TGTGCCAGCAGCCTCCGGGACATCTCCTACGAGCAGTACTTC
- | TRBJ2-3 | TRBV7-3 | once | CASSLSPGSTDTQYF | TGTGCCAGCAGCTTAAGCCCCGGTTCCACAGATACGCAGTATTTT
- | TRBJ1-6 | TRBV6-5 | - | CASSLDRHYSPLHF | TGTGCCAGCAGTTTAGACAGACATTATTCACCCCTCCACTTT
- | TRBJ2-5 | TRBV18 | few | CASSARGQETQYF | TGTGCCAGCTCAGCACGCGGCCAAGAGACCCAGTACTTC
TRBD2 | TRBJ2-3 | TRBV5-1 | - | CASSFTGTSGGTDTQYF | TGCGCCAGCAGCTTCACCGGGACTAGCGGGGGGACGGATACGCAGTATTTT
TRBD1 | TRBJ2-3 | TRBV28 | - | CASRTGGSTDTQYF | TGTGCCAGCAGGACAGGGGGGAGCACAGATACGCAGTATTTT
TRBD1 | TRBJ2-7 | TRBV27 | - | CASKRRQGQYEQYF | TGTGCCAGCAAACGGCGACAGGGTCAGTACGAGCAGTACTTC
TRBD2 | TRBJ2-1 | TRBV9 | - | CASSGRTSGPYNEQFF | TGTGCCAGCAGCGGCCGGACTAGCGGGCCGTACAATGAGCAGTTCTTC
- | TRBJ2-1 | TRBV3-1/TRBV3-2 | - | CASSQVERLPYNEQFF | TGTGCCAGCAGCCAAGTCGAGCGGCTCCCCTACAATGAGCAGTTCTTC
TRBD2 | TRBJ2-3 | TRBV24-1 | - | CATSDLTSGSFGDTQYF | TGTGCCACCAGTGATCTTACTAGCGGGAGTTTCGGAGATACGCAGTATTTT
- | TRBJ2-4 | TRBV7-9 | - | CASSLAQGENIQYF | TGTGCCAGCAGCTTAGCCCAGGGCGAAAACATTCAGTACTTC
- | TRBJ2-3 | TRBV5-1 | - | CASSPGQSTDTQYF | TGCGCCAGCAGCCCCGGACAGAGCACAGATACGCAGTATTTT
- | TRBJ1-2 | TRBV5-4 | - | CASSSETGYGYTF | TGTGCCAGCAGCTCCGAGACAGGCTATGGCTACACCTTC
- | TRBJ2-1 | TRBV6-1 | - | CASSEALYGVRAEQFF | TGTGCCAGCAGTGAAGCCCTTTATGGGGTGCGGGCGGAGCAGTTCTTC
TRBD1 | TRBJ2-7 | TRBV4-3 | - | CASSLDRGRGEQYF | TGCGCCAGCAGCCTGGACAGGGGGCGTGGGGAGCAGTACTTC
- | TRBJ1-1 | TRBV6-2/TRBV6-3 | - | CASSYLGGLGQNTEAFF | TGTGCCAGCAGTTACCTGGGGGGTCTAGGGCAGAACACTGAAGCTTTCTTT
- | TRBJ1-4 | TRBV19 | - | CASNGGIREKLFF | TGTGCCAGCAACGGGGGGATTCGGGAAAAACTGTTTTTT
TRBD2 | TRBJ2-3 | TRBV4-1 | - | CASSQNPAGATDTQYF | TGCGCCAGCAGCCAGAACCCAGCGGGAGCCACAGATACGCAGTATTTT
TRBD2 | TRBJ2-3 | TRBV7-6 | - | CASSPAAGGPTDTQYF | TGTGCCAGCAGCCCAGCAGCGGGGGGGCCCACAGATACGCAGTATTTT
- | TRBJ2-1 | TRBV15 | few | CATSLPGGTYNEQFF | TGTGCCACCAGCCTGCCCGGCGGGACCTACAATGAGCAGTTCTTC
TRBD2 | TRBJ2-3 | TRBV7-2 | - | CASSLAGGPTDTQYF | TGTGCCAGCAGCCTAGCGGGAGGGCCCACAGATACGCAGTATTTT
TRBD1 | TRBJ2-7 | TRBV11-2 | - | CASSPRDSPLIYEQYF | TGTGCCAGCAGCCCCCGGGACAGCCCCCTCATATACGAGCAGTACTTC
- | TRBJ1-2 | TRBV10-3 | - | CASTTGLNYGYTF | TGTGCCTCAACGACAGGTTTGAACTATGGCTACACCTTC
- | TRBJ1-3 | TRBV5-1 | - | CASSFLSGSGNTIYF | TGCGCCAGCAGCTTTTTGTCAGGGTCCGGAAACACCATATATTTT
- | TRBJ1-1 | TRBV6-5 | - | CASKSERGSTEAFF | TGTGCCAGCAAGTCCGAAAGAGGGAGCACTGAAGCTTTCTTT
TRBD2 | TRBJ2-5 | TRBV30 | - | CAWSVGTSGEETQYF | TGTGCCTGGAGTGTTGGGACTAGCGGAGAAGAGACCCAGTACTTC
- | TRBJ1-1 | TRBV2 | - | CASRFKNTEAFF | TGTGCCAGCAGATTTAAGAACACTGAAGCTTTCTTT
TRBD1 | TRBJ1-4 | TRBV5-4 | - | CASSLGGQEYEKLFF | TGTGCCAGCAGCTTGGGCGGACAGGAGTATGAAAAACTGTTTTTT
- | TRBJ1-4 | TRBV9 | - | CASSPTASRGYNEKLFF | TGTGCCAGCAGCCCCACTGCGTCTCGGGGGTATAATGAAAAACTGTTTTTT
TRBD1 | TRBJ1-1 | TRBV7-2 | - | CASSPRQGMNTEAFF | TGTGCCAGCAGCCCAAGACAGGGCATGAACACTGAAGCTTTCTTT
TRBD2 | TRBJ2-3 | TRBV28 | few | CASRDSGRSDTQYF | TGTGCCAGCAGAGATAGCGGGAGATCTGATACGCAGTATTTT
TRBD2 | TRBJ2-3 | TRBV2 | - | CASSGLAGSTDTQYF | TGTGCCAGCAGTGGACTAGCGGGAAGCACAGATACGCAGTATTTT